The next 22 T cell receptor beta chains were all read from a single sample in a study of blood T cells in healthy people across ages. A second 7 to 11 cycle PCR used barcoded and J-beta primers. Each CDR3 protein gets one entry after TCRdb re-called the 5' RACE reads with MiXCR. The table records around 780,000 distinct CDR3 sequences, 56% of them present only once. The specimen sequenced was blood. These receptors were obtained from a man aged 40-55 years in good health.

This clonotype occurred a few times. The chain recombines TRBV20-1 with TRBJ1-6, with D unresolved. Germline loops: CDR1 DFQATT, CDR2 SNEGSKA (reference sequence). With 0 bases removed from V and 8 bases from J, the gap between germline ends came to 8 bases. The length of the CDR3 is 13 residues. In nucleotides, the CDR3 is TGCAGTGCTAGAGATTGGGGAGATTCACCCCTCCACTTT. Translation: CSARDWGDSPLHF.

The CDR3: CASSTNRGRNEKLFF. CDR3 DNA sequence: TGTGCCAGCAGCACTAACAGGGGGCGGAATGAAAAACTGTTTTTT. This chain links TRBV6-1 with TRBJ1-4; 9 bases agree with TRBD1. Trimming removed 6 bases from V and 5 bases from J; junction bases left unmatched: 7. Germline V gives CDR1 MNHNS, CDR2 SASEGT. The CDR3 sequence is 15 residues long.

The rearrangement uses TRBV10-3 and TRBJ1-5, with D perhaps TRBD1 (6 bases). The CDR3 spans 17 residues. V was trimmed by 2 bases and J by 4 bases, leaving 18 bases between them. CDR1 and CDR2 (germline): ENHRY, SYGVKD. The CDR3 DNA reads TGTGCCATCAGTGAGCGGGGGGGCAGGATTGGAAATCAGCCCCAGCATTTT. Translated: CAISERGGRIGNQPQHF.

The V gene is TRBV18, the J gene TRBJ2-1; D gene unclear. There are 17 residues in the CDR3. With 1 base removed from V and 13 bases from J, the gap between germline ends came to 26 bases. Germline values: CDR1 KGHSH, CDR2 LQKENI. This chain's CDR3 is CASSPRRPRAPKETQFF. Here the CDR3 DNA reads TGTGCCAGCTCACCACGAAGGCCCCGAGCGCCTAAAGAGACCCAGTTCTTC.

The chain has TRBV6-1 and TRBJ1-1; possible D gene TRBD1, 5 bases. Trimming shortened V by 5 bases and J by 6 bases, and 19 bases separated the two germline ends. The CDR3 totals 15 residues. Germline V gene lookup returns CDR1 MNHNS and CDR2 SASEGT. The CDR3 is CASSLRVGGESEAFF. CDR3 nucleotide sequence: TGTGCCAGCAGTCTACGCGTGGGGGGAGAGTCTGAAGCTTTCTTT.

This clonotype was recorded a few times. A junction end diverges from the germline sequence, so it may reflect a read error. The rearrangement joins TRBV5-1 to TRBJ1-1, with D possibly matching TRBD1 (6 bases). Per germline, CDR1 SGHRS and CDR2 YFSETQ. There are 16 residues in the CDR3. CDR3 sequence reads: CASSLGVTGLSTEAFF. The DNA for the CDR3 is TGTGCCAGCAGCTTGGGGGTCACAGGGTTAAGCACTGAAGCTTTCTTT.

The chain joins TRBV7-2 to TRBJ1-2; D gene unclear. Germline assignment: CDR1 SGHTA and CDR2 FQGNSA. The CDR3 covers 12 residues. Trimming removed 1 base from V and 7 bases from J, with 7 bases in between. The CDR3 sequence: CASSLGFTGYTF. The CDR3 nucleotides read TGTGCCAGCAGCTTAGGGTTTACTGGCTACACCTTC.

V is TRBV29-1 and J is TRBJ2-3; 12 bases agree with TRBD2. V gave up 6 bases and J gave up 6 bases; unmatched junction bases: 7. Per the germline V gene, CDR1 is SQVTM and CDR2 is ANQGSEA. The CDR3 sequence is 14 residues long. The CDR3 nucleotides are TGCAGCGTCGCTAGCGGGGGGGCGGGCGATACGCAGTATTTT. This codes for CSVASGGAGDTQYF.

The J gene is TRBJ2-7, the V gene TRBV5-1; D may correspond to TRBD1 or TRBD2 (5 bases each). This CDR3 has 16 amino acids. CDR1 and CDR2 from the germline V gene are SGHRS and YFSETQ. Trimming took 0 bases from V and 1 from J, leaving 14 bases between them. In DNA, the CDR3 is TGCGCCAGCAGCTTGGATGGGGGTGCACCTTCCTACGAGCAGTACTTC. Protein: CASSLDGGAPSYEQYF.

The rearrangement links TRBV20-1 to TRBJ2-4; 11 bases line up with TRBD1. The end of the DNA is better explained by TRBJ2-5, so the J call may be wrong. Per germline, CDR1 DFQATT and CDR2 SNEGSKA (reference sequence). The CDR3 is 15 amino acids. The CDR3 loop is CSSTPGQGDQETQYF. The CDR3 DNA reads TGCAGTTCAACACCGGGACAGGGGGATCAAGAGACCCAGTACTTC.

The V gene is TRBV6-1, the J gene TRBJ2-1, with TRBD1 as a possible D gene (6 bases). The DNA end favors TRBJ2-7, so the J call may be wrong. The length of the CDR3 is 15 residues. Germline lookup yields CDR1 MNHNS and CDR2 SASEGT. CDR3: CASSGTGWYYNEQYF. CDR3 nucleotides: TGTGCCAGCAGTGGAACAGGGTGGTATTACAATGAGCAGTACTTC.

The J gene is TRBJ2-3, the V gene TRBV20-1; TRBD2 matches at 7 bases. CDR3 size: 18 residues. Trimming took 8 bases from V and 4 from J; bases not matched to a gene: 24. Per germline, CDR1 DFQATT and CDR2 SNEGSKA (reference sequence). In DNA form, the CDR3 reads TGCAGTCTACCGGGAGGCGGATTAACTAAAGCCCCGCCAGATACGCAGTATTTT. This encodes CSLPGGGLTKAPPDTQYF.

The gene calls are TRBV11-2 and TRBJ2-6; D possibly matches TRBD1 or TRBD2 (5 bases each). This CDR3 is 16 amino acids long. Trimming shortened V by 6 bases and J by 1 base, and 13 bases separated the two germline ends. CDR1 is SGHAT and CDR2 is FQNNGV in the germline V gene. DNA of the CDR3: TGTGCCAGCAGATACTGGGGGTATTCTGGGGCCAACGTCCTGACTTTC. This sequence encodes CASRYWGYSGANVLTF. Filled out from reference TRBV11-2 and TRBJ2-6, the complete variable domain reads EAGVAQSPRYKIIEKRQSVAFWCNPISGHATLYWYQQILGQGPKLLIQFQNNGVVDDSQLPKDRFSAERLKGVDSTLKIQPAKLEDSAVYLCASRYWGYSGANVLTFGAGSRLTVL.

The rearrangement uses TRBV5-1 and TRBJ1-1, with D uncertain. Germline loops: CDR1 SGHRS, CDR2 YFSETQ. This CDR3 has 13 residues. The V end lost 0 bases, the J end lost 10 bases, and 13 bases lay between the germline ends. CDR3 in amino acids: CASSLDSGKGAFF. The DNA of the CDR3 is TGCGCCAGCAGCTTGGACTCGGGTAAGGGAGCTTTCTTT.

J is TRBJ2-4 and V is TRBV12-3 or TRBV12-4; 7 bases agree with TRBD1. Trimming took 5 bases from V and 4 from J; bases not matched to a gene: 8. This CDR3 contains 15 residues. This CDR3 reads CASSLSGTDKNIQYF. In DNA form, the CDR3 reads TGTGCCAGCAGTCTGTCCGGGACAGATAAAAACATTCAGTACTTC.

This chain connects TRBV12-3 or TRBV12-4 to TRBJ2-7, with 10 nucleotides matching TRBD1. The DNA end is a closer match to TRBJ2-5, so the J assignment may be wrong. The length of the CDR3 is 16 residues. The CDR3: CASKKTGGGSRETQYF. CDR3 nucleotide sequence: TGTGCCAGCAAAAAGACAGGGGGCGGTTCTCGGGAGACCCAGTACTTC.

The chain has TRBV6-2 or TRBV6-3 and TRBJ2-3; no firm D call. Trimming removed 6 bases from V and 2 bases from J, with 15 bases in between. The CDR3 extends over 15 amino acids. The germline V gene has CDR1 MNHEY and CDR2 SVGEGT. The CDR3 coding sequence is TGTGCCAGCAGAAAGGCGGACGCCGCCACAGATACGCAGTATTTT. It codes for CASRKADAATDTQYF.

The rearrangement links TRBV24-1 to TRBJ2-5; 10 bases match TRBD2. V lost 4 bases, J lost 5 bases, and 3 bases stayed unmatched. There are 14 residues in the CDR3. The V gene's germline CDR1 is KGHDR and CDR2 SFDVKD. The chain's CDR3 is CATSEPAGGETQYF. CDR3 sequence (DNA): TGTGCCACCAGTGAGCCAGCGGGGGGGGAGACCCAGTACTTC.

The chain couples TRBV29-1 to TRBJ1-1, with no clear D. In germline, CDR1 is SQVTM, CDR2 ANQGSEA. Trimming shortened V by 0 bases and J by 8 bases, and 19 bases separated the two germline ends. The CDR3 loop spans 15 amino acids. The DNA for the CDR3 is TGCAGCGTTGAAGATCTTCACGTTCGGGAGACGGAAGCTTTCTTT. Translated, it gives CSVEDLHVRETEAFF.

DNA of the CDR3: TGCGCCAGCAGCACGGGGACAGGGGGCCACTACGAGCAGTACTTC. It encodes CASSTGTGGHYEQYF. This chain connects TRBV5-1 to TRBJ2-7; 12 positions agree with TRBD1. Germline assignment: CDR1 SGHRS and CDR2 YFSETQ. Trimming cost V 4 bases and J 3 bases; bases outside gene matches: 5. This CDR3 is 15 amino acids long.

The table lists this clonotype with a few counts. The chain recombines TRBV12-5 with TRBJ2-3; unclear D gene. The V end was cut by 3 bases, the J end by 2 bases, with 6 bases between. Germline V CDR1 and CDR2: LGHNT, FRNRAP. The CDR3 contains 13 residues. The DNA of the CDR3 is TGTGCTAGTGGTTTCACCCTCACAGATACGCAGTATTTT. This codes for CASGFTLTDTQYF.

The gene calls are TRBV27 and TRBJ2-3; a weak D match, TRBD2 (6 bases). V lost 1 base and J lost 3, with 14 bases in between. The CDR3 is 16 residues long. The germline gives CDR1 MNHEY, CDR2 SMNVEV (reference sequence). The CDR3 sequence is CASSLLSFGGTDTQYF. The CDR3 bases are TGTGCCAGCAGTTTATTGTCCTTCGGAGGGACAGATACGCAGTATTTT.